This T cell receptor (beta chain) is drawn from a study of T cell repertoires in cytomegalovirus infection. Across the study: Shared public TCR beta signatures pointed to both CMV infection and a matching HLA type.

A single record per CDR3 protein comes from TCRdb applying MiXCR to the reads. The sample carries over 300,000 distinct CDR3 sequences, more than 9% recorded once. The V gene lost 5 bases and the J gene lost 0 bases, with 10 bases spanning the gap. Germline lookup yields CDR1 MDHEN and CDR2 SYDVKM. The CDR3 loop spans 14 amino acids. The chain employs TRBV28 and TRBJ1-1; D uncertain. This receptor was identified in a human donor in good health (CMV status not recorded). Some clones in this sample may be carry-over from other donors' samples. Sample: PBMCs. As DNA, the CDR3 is TGTGCCAGCAGTGAGAGGATTCTGAACACTGAAGCTTTCTTT. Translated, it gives CASSERILNTEAFF.